The 17 T cell receptor beta chains presented below share a single source sample, sequenced in a study of blood T cell repertoires in COVID-19. Here immunoSEQ multiplex PCR was the method, and the copy in TCRdb shows in-frame clones only, minus some. Here the sample spans about 82,000 clones, about four fifths being singletons. The sequencing sample was made of peripheral blood. Receptors were obtained from a middle-aged woman with active or convalescent COVID-19.

The chain links TRBV5-1 to TRBJ2-3; D is possibly TRBD2 (7 bases). CDR1 and CDR2 (germline): SGHRS, YFSETQ. The germline V and J ends were trimmed by 4 bases and 1 base, with 19 bases remaining between them. CDR3 length: 17 residues. Here the CDR3 DNA reads TGCGCCAGCAGCCCCCGCGGTCGGGGGGCCGGCACAGATACGCAGTATTTT. As protein: CASSPRGRGAGTDTQYF.

The chain employs TRBV7-2 and TRBJ2-7, with D possibly matching TRBD2 (6 bases). Germline V lookup: CDR1 SGHTA, CDR2 FQGNSA. V was trimmed by 5 bases and J by 5 bases, leaving 13 bases between them. This CDR3 has 13 amino acids. The CDR3 reads CASSQAGRDEQYF. CDR3 in DNA: TGTGCCAGCAGCCAAGCGGGCAGGGACGAGCAGTACTTC. The variable domain in full, completed from reference TRBV7-2 and TRBJ2-7, reads GAGVSQSPSNKVTEKGKDVELRCDPISGHTALYWYRQSLGQGLEFLIYFQGNSAPDKSGLPSDRFSAERTGGSVSTLTIQRTQQEDSAVYLCASSQAGRDEQYFGPGTRLTVT.

The chain has TRBV6-5 and TRBJ1-6, with 7 bases fitting TRBD1. Germline V gene lookup returns CDR1 MNHEY and CDR2 SVGAGI. The CDR3 is 16 amino acids. V was pared by 0 bases and J by 9 bases, with 8 bases of the junction left unmatched. The CDR3 reads CASSYSLGGAGSPLHF. The CDR3 bases are TGTGCCAGCAGTTACTCGCTAGGGGGCGCGGGTTCACCCCTCCACTTT.

Concerning this clone itself: The junction and the germline gene differ at one end; a read error may be behind it. The V gene is TRBV28, the J gene TRBJ2-3; 15 bases map to TRBD2. Germline V CDR1 and CDR2: MDHEN, SYDVKM. This CDR3 comprises 14 residues. The CDR3 spells CASSTPGLAGGPTF. The CDR3, as DNA: TGTGCCAGCAGTACCCCCGGACTAGCGGGAGGGCCGACTTTT.

V is TRBV21-1 and J is TRBJ2-3; the table's D call, TRBD2, has no DNA check behind it. TRBV21-1 is termed a pseudogene. CDR3 length: 19 amino acids. CDR3 DNA sequence: TGTGCCAGCAGCCTCCGACTAGCGGGAGCTGAAAGGGGCACAGATACGCAGTATTTT. As protein: CASSLRLAGAERGTDTQYF.

This clone has just a few counts. This chain connects TRBV3-1 (or the pseudogene TRBV3-2) to TRBJ2-3, with 11 bases aligning to TRBD2. The germline V gene has CDR1 LGHDT and CDR2 YNNKEL (reference sequence). J was trimmed by 3 bases and V by 0 bases; bases with no gene match: 5. There are 17 residues in the CDR3. DNA for the CDR3: TGTGCCAGCAGCCAAGATTGGGCTAGCGGGGGGACAGATACGCAGTATTTT. Translating gives CASSQDWASGGTDTQYF.

The chain joins TRBV18 to TRBJ2-3; D remains unclear. Germline loops: CDR1 KGHSH, CDR2 LQKENI. V was cut by 1 base and J by 0 bases, with 8 bases left in between. The CDR3 sequence is 15 residues long. CDR3 in DNA: TGTGCCAGCTCACCACAGCTATCTAGCACAGATACGCAGTATTTT. It codes for CASSPQLSSTDTQYF.

Of note for this clone: Other DNA sequences within the sample encode an identical CDR3. The chain joins TRBV7-9 to TRBJ1-3; a possible D gene is TRBD1 (5 bases). Per germline, CDR1 SEHNR and CDR2 FQNEAQ (reference sequence). There are 14 residues in the CDR3. The V and J ends lost 5 bases and 0 bases respectively, with 8 bases between them. The CDR3 here is CASSRGGSGNTIYF. The CDR3 coding sequence is TGTGCCAGCAGCCGGGGGGGCTCTGGAAACACCATATATTTT.

This chain connects TRBV11-3 to TRBJ2-7; 10 nucleotides match TRBD2. Germline V gene data show CDR1 as SGHNT and CDR2 as YENEEA. V gave up 5 bases and J gave up 3 bases; unmatched junction bases: 1. This CDR3 is 13 amino acids long. CDR3 sequence reads: CASSASGSYEQYF. CDR3 nucleotides: TGTGCCAGCAGCGCTAGCGGGAGCTACGAGCAGTACTTC.

CDR3 coding DNA: TGTGCCAGCAGCTTGGGGGGATTCAGGGGGGAGACCCAGTACTTC. Encoded protein: CASSLGGFRGETQYF. This sequence joins TRBV5-4 and TRBJ2-5; 7 nucleotides match TRBD1. CDR1 is SGHNT and CDR2 is YYREEE in the germline V gene (reference sequence). The trim removed 0 bases at V and 5 bases at J, leaving 7 bases unmatched. This CDR3 spans 15 amino acids.

V and J are TRBV5-8 and TRBJ1-4, with TRBD1 identical over 7 bases. The CDR3 covers 15 residues. Germline CDR1 reads SGHTS; CDR2 reads YDEGEE. V gave up 3 bases and J gave up 2 bases; unmatched junction bases: 4. The CDR3 loop is CASSSPGGTNEKLFF. The CDR3 nucleotides read TGTGCCAGCAGCTCACCAGGGGGTACTAATGAAAAACTGTTTTTT.

V is TRBV30 and J is TRBJ1-3; D is undetermined. V lost 3 bases, J lost 2 bases, and 8 bases lay in between. Germline V gives CDR1 GTSNPN, CDR2 SVGIG (reference sequence). The CDR3 runs to 13 residues. DNA of the CDR3: TGTGCCTGGAGCACGGGAGCTGGAAACACCATATATTTT. Its translation: CAWSTGAGNTIYF.

The chain is built from TRBV7-2 and TRBJ2-2; no clear D gene. This CDR3 comprises 15 residues. Germline CDR1 reads SGHTA; CDR2 reads FQGNSA. The V and J ends lost 5 bases and 3 bases respectively, with 13 bases between them. The CDR3 reads CASSPYQRDTGELFF. CDR3 nucleotide sequence: TGTGCCAGCAGCCCGTACCAGCGCGACACCGGGGAGCTGTTTTTT.

V is TRBV7-8 and J is TRBJ2-7, with D possibly being TRBD1 (6 bases). The V end was cut by 0 bases, the J end by 4 bases, with 16 bases between. Germline V gene data show CDR1 as SGHVS and CDR2 as FQNEAQ. CDR3 length: 16 amino acids. The CDR3 bases are TGTGCCAGCAGCTTAGCCATTGGCACAGGGAGATACGAGCAGTACTTC. Residues: CASSLAIGTGRYEQYF.

This chain uses TRBV6-2 or TRBV6-3 with TRBJ2-1; 9 nucleotides line up with TRBD1. Germline V gives CDR1 MNHEY, CDR2 SVGEGT. V lost 7 bases and J lost 0; bases outside the gene matches: 4. The CDR3 runs to 15 residues. CDR3 nucleotides: TGTGCCAGCACCCCGGGACAGGGCTCCTACAATGAGCAGTTCTTC. Its protein product is CASTPGQGSYNEQFF.

CDR3 residues: CASRQGYEQYF. Here the CDR3 DNA reads TGCGCCAGCAGACAGGGATACGAGCAGTACTTC. The chain couples TRBV10-2 to TRBJ2-7, with D possibly TRBD1 on 6 matching bases. CDR1 WSHSY and CDR2 SAAADI come from the germline V gene. V was shortened by 6 bases and J by 4 bases, with 7 bases between the two germline ends. The CDR3 runs to 11 residues.

This clone has only one observation. The chain is built from TRBV7-9 and TRBJ1-1; D gene unclear. CDR3 length: 14 amino acids. V lost 1 base and J lost 1, with 7 bases in between. Germline loops: CDR1 SEHNR, CDR2 FQNEAQ (reference sequence). CDR3 protein: CASSLVSGNTEAFF. In DNA form, the CDR3 reads TGTGCCAGCAGCTTAGTTTCAGGGAACACTGAAGCTTTCTTT. Full variable domain (rest looked up from reference TRBV7-9 and TRBJ1-1): DTGVSQNPRHKITKRGQNVTFRCDPISEHNRLYWYRQTLGQGPEFLTYFQNEAQLEKSRLLSDRFSAERPKGSFSTLEIQRTEQGDSAMYLCASSLVSGNTEAFFGQGTRLTVV.